The 25 T cell receptor beta chains reported below all come from one sample, sequenced in a study of shared clonotypes between healthy human individuals. Only in-frame clones appear in the TCRdb table, and some are missing; sequencing was by immunoSEQ multiplex PCR. Of roughly 2 million clones in the sample, 85% to 95% were seen once. Positively selected for CCR7, the CD45RO-negative cells used as naive CD8 cells excluded terminally differentiated effector memory CD45RA+ cells. Material: naive CD8+ T cells sorted from blood. The receptors originated from a man younger than 30 in good health.

V and J are TRBV13 and TRBJ1-6, with a tentative D call TRBD1 (5 bases). Germline V gene lookup returns CDR1 PRHDT and CDR2 FYEKMQ (reference sequence). This CDR3 is 15 amino acids long. V was shortened by 6 bases and J by 14 bases, with 23 bases between the two germline ends. The CDR3 coding sequence is TGTGCCAGCAGGGCCCCGGGACTGGGCTCTTTGGCCCTCCACTTT. Protein sequence: CASRAPGLGSLALHF.

The chain links TRBV15 to TRBJ2-1; 12 bases are shared with TRBD2. The CDR3 is 17 residues long. Trimming at V came to 7 bases and at J to 5 bases, leaving 12 bases not matched to a gene. Germline V lookup: CDR1 LNHNV, CDR2 YYDKDF (reference sequence). The CDR3 DNA sequence: TGTGCCACCAACCCAGGGACTAGCGGGCCGGGGGACAATGAGCAGTTCTTC. Its protein is CATNPGTSGPGDNEQFF.

J is TRBJ2-7 and V is TRBV5-6; D not resolved. The CDR3 length is 12 residues. Germline V CDR1 and CDR2: SGHDT, YYEEEE. V was pared by 6 bases and J by 0 bases, with 7 bases between. The CDR3 bases are TGTGCCAGCAACTCGGACTCCTACGAGCAGTACTTC. Translation gives CASNSDSYEQYF.

The chain carries TRBV28 and TRBJ1-4, with unresolved D. Germline lookup yields CDR1 MDHEN and CDR2 SYDVKM. The length of the CDR3 is 14 residues. V was clipped by 3 bases and J by 2 bases, with 7 bases between them. The CDR3: CASSLRETNEKLFF. The CDR3 DNA follows: TGTGCCAGCAGTTTGCGGGAGACTAATGAAAAACTGTTTTTT.

V is TRBV28 and J is TRBJ1-2; D perhaps matches TRBD1 (6 bases). This CDR3 contains 13 residues. Deletions cut 10 bases from V and 5 bases from J, with 17 bases between. Germline CDR1 and CDR2: MDHEN and SYDVKM. The CDR3 here is CATFPGHLYGYTF. CDR3 in DNA: TGTGCCACCTTTCCGGGACATCTGTATGGCTACACCTTC.

This clone was seen only once. This chain connects TRBV28 to TRBJ2-1; a weak D match, TRBD1 (5 bases). V dropped 3 bases and J dropped 0 bases, with 24 bases sitting between them. Germline CDR1 reads MDHEN; CDR2 reads SYDVKM. This CDR3 has 20 residues. CDR3 in amino acids: CASSFFVLVDTTSSYNEQFF. DNA of the CDR3: TGTGCCAGCAGTTTCTTCGTGTTAGTGGACACAACTTCCTCCTACAATGAGCAGTTCTTC.

V gene TRBV6-1 combines with J gene TRBJ2-7; D possibly corresponds to TRBD2 (6 bases). The CDR3 runs 14 residues. Trimming took 2 bases from V and 7 from J, leaving 15 bases between them. Germline CDR1 MNHNS, CDR2 SASEGT. CDR3 DNA sequence: TGTGCCAGCAGTGAAACCGGGGGACGGGGGGAGCAGTACTTC. It specifies CASSETGGRGEQYF.

This clone was observed once. The chain carries TRBV7-9 and TRBJ2-7, with 7 bases that match TRBD2. V was pared by 7 bases and J by 3 bases, with 9 bases of the junction left unmatched. This CDR3 contains 14 residues. Germline V gene lookup returns CDR1 SEHNR and CDR2 FQNEAQ (reference sequence). CDR3 region: CASTPPGLYYEQYF. The CDR3 DNA reads as TGTGCCAGCACCCCTCCGGGACTATACTACGAGCAGTACTTC.

The rearrangement joins TRBV9 to TRBJ2-3, with TRBD1 matching over 7 bases. Trimming removed 2 bases from V and 0 bases from J; junction bases left unmatched: 15. CDR1 is SGDLS and CDR2 is YYNGEE in the germline V gene. This CDR3 has 19 residues. CDR3 residues: CASSVWDGQVQTSTDTQYF. In DNA, the CDR3 is TGTGCCAGCAGCGTGTGGGACGGACAGGTACAAACTAGCACAGATACGCAGTATTTT. The whole variable domain, filled in from reference TRBV9 and TRBJ2-3, reads DSGVTQTPKHLITATGQRVTLRCSPRSGDLSVYWYQQSLDQGLQFLIQYYNGEERAKGNILERFSAQQFPDLHSELNLSSLELGDSALYFCASSVWDGQVQTSTDTQYFGPGTRLTVL.

This chain connects TRBV19 to TRBJ2-3, with TRBD1 matching 7 bases. Losses at the gene ends were 4 bases for V and 4 bases for J; bases not matched to a gene: 8. Germline CDR1 reads LNHDA; CDR2 reads SQIVND (reference sequence). The CDR3 length is 15 residues. Written as DNA, the CDR3 is TGTGCCAGTAGTAGCCGGGACACAGGGGCAGATACGCAGTATTTT. This codes for CASSSRDTGADTQYF.

J is TRBJ2-1 and V is TRBV7-8; 8 bases are shared with TRBD2. Germline-derived CDR1 and CDR2 are SGHVS and FQNEAQ. V was clipped by 1 base and J by 7 bases; unmatched bases: 18. This CDR3 spans 19 amino acids. CDR3 sequence (DNA): TGTGCCAGCAGCTTAGAAGTCGCTAGCGGGTACTATGTGGGGAATGAGCAGTTCTTC. Its translation: CASSLEVASGYYVGNEQFF.

The V call is TRBV25-1, the J call TRBJ1-1; tentative D call: TRBD1 (5 bases). Trimming removed 3 bases at V and 0 bases at J, with 11 bases between. There are 15 residues in the CDR3. Germline loops: CDR1 MGHDK, CDR2 SYGVNS. The CDR3: CASSDVGVVNTEAFF. CDR3 sequence (DNA): TGTGCCAGCAGTGATGTAGGGGTCGTGAACACTGAAGCTTTCTTT.

The rearrangement uses TRBV2 and TRBJ1-1; D remains unclear. The V gene lost 6 bases and the J gene lost 2 bases, with 7 bases spanning the gap. The CDR3 sequence is 12 residues long. Looked up from germline, CDR1 is SNHLY and CDR2 is FYNNEI. The CDR3 DNA sequence: TGTGCCAGCAGGGAGGATAACACTGAAGCTTTCTTT. It translates to CASREDNTEAFF.

The chain links TRBV5-6 to TRBJ2-3, with D uncertain. V was trimmed by 0 bases and J by 0 bases, leaving 17 bases between them. This CDR3 is 18 amino acids long. The germline V gene encodes CDR1 SGHDT and CDR2 YYEEEE. This CDR3 is CASSLVVSDPSSTDTQYF. As DNA, the CDR3 is TGTGCCAGCAGCTTGGTGGTCAGCGACCCTTCTAGCACAGATACGCAGTATTTT.

The chain links TRBV18 to TRBJ2-3; 7 nucleotides match TRBD1. Germline values: CDR1 KGHSH, CDR2 LQKENI. This CDR3 is built from 16 residues. V trimming: 3 bases; J trimming: 2 bases; junction bases outside the gene matches: 8. CDR3 nucleotide sequence: TGTGCCAGCTCACCGTCACCGGGACAGTACACAGATACGCAGTATTTT. It specifies CASSPSPGQYTDTQYF.

This chain links TRBV9 with TRBJ2-2; 10 bases align to TRBD2. Germline trimming cut 7 bases from V and 3 bases from J; bases unmatched to any gene: 3. CDR1 and CDR2 from the germline V gene are SGDLS and YYNGEE. The CDR3 contains 14 residues. CDR3 nucleotides: TGTGCCAGCGGACTAGCGGAGTACACCGGGGAGCTGTTTTTT. It translates to CASGLAEYTGELFF.

The V gene is TRBV4-1, the J gene TRBJ2-7; 9 bases agree with TRBD1. Germline CDR1 MGHRA, CDR2 YSYEKL. The CDR3 has 16 amino acids. V lost 2 bases to trimming and J lost 2 bases; unmatched junction nucleotides: 7. CDR3 amino acids: CASSQTPGQGAYEQYF. CDR3 bases: TGCGCCAGCAGCCAAACCCCGGGACAGGGAGCCTACGAGCAGTACTTC.

The chain uses TRBV30 and TRBJ1-4; D ambiguous. Germline assignment: CDR1 GTSNPN and CDR2 SVGIG (reference sequence). V was clipped by 0 bases and J by 16 bases, with 18 bases between them. The CDR3 loop spans 13 amino acids. The CDR3, as DNA: TGTGCCTGGAGTGTTCAGGAGCAGGTCGAGGCGTTTTTT. Translating it yields CAWSVQEQVEAFF.

This clone was seen a few times. The chain's CDR3 is CASSGPLGFSTDTQYF. As DNA, the CDR3 is TGTGCCAGCAGTGGCCCTCTGGGTTTTAGCACAGATACGCAGTATTTT. This chain connects TRBV2 to TRBJ2-3; no clear D gene. There are 16 residues in the CDR3. V was trimmed by 4 bases and J by 0 bases, leaving 14 bases between them. Germline assignment: CDR1 SNHLY and CDR2 FYNNEI. Drawing the rest from reference TRBV2 and TRBJ2-3, the complete variable domain is EPEVTQTPSHQVTQMGQEVILRCVPISNHLYFYWYRQILGQKVEFLVSFYNNEISEKSEIFDDQFSVERPDGSNFTLKIRSTKLEDSAMYFCASSGPLGFSTDTQYFGPGTRLTVL.

The chain is built from TRBV12-5 and TRBJ2-1; weak D call: TRBD2 (6 bases). Germline V gene data show CDR1 as LGHNT and CDR2 as FRNRAP. The length of the CDR3 is 15 residues. V was shortened by 4 bases and J by 6 bases, with 16 bases between the two germline ends. CDR3: CASGYTGEALNEQFF. CDR3 DNA: TGTGCTAGTGGTTACACGGGAGAGGCCCTCAATGAGCAGTTCTTC.

The chain couples TRBV5-6 to TRBJ2-7, with TRBD1 identical over 8 bases. CDR1 and CDR2 from the germline V gene are SGHDT and YYEEEE. CDR3 size: 15 residues. The V and J ends lost 4 bases and 2 bases, in that order; junction bases with no gene match: 8. CDR3 protein: CASSIPGQGTYEQYF. CDR3 DNA sequence: TGTGCCAGCAGCATCCCTGGACAGGGTACCTACGAGCAGTACTTC.

The V and J genes are TRBV9 and TRBJ2-7; D assignment may be TRBD1 or TRBD2 (5 bases each). The CDR3 is 15 residues long. Germline V gives CDR1 SGDLS, CDR2 YYNGEE. V lost 4 bases to trimming and J lost 3 bases, with 17 bases between them. The CDR3 spells CASSLDRGLIYEQYF. CDR3 bases: TGTGCCAGCAGCCTTGACCGGGGCCTAATCTACGAGCAGTACTTC.

The chain couples TRBV6-6 to TRBJ2-2; D unclear. With 1 base removed from V and 3 bases from J, the gap between germline ends came to 3 bases. CDR1 and CDR2 (germline): MNHNY, SVGAGI (reference sequence). The CDR3 covers 13 residues. This CDR3 is CASSYLYTGELFF. CDR3 in DNA: TGTGCCAGCAGTTACTTATACACCGGGGAGCTGTTTTTT.

A note on this clone: Other DNA sequences from this sample encode an identical CDR3 as well. The V call is TRBV9, the J call TRBJ2-7; no reliable D call. V lost 0 bases to trimming and J lost 0 bases, with 7 bases between them. The germline V gene has CDR1 SGDLS and CDR2 YYNGEE. The CDR3 contains 14 residues. CDR3 bases: TGTGCCAGCAGCGTAGGTAGGAGCTCCTACGAGCAGTACTTC. Protein: CASSVGRSSYEQYF. Full variable domain (rest looked up from reference TRBV9 and TRBJ2-7): DSGVTQTPKHLITATGQRVTLRCSPRSGDLSVYWYQQSLDQGLQFLIQYYNGEERAKGNILERFSAQQFPDLHSELNLSSLELGDSALYFCASSVGRSSYEQYFGPGTRLTVT.

The J gene is TRBJ1-4, the V gene TRBV10-3; TRBD1 matches at 9 bases. Germline lookup yields CDR1 ENHRY and CDR2 SYGVKD. CDR3 length equals 14 residues. Unmatched junction bases numbered 4, after V lost 4 bases and J lost 7 bases. CDR3 coding DNA: TGTGCCATCAGTGGGGACAGGGCGGCTGAAAAACTGTTTTTT. The encoded protein is CAISGDRAAEKLFF.